The 26 T cell receptor beta chains reported below all come from one sample, sequenced in a study of CD4+ T cells in melanoma. Sequenced by immunoSEQ multiplex PCR; TCRdb stores in-frame clones only, minus some. The data show fewer than 20,000 clones, roughly 80% seen once. Specimen: cells from a culture (not recorded whether cultured in vitro). The receptors come from a human donor with melanoma.

The genes are TRBV19 and TRBJ1-6; D remains unclear. In germline, CDR1 is LNHDA, CDR2 SQIVND (reference sequence). This CDR3 contains 15 residues. The V gene lost 1 base and the J gene lost 3 bases, with 7 bases spanning the gap. The CDR3 DNA follows: TGTGCCAGTAGTATAGCGGGCCGCTATAATTCACCCCTCCACTTT. It codes for CASSIAGRYNSPLHF.

The chain recombines TRBV10-3 with TRBJ1-1; TRBD1 is a possible D gene (6 bases). The length of the CDR3 is 16 residues. Germline V gives CDR1 ENHRY, CDR2 SYGVKD. Trimming took off 2 bases at V and 1 base at J, with 14 bases between the two ends. Here the CDR3 DNA reads TGTGCCATCAGTGAGCGGGGGGCAGGAGGGAACACTGAAGCTTTCTTT. Translation gives CAISERGAGGNTEAFF.

This chain links TRBV2 with TRBJ2-1, with D possibly matching TRBD2 (5 bases). The length of the CDR3 is 14 residues. The germline V gene has CDR1 SNHLY and CDR2 FYNNEI. Trimming shortened V by 10 bases and J by 0 bases, and 13 bases separated the two germline ends. In nucleotides, the CDR3 is TGTGCCATTACGGGGTGGAGCTCCTACAATGAGCAGTTCTTC. This gives the protein CAITGWSSYNEQFF.

The J gene is TRBJ2-2, the V gene TRBV5-4; D may be TRBD1 (8 bases). This CDR3 has 16 amino acids. Germline V gives CDR1 SGHNT, CDR2 YYREEE (reference sequence). Trimming cost V 4 bases and J 1 base, with 14 bases left between them. The CDR3 region has the DNA TGTGCCAGCAGCCCCGGGGGGACAGGGAACACCGGGGAGCTGTTTTTT. Amino acids: CASSPGGTGNTGELFF.

The J gene is TRBJ2-5, the V gene TRBV7-6; tentatively, D is TRBD2 (6 bases). Germline lookup yields CDR1 SGHVS and CDR2 FNYEAQ. This CDR3 is built from 14 residues. The ends were cut back, 5 bases at V and 5 bases at J, with 15 bases in the middle. The CDR3 DNA reads TGTGCCAGCAGCCGAAGCACTAGCTGGGAGACCCAGTACTTC. It yields the protein CASSRSTSWETQYF.

This chain joins TRBV5-5 and TRBJ2-1; TRBD1 or TRBD2 may be the D gene (6 bases each). Between the trimmed V and J ends, which lost 5 bases and 7 bases, there was a span of 25 bases. Germline CDR1 SGHKS, CDR2 YYEKEE (reference sequence). The CDR3 covers 17 residues. CDR3 nucleotide sequence: TGTGCCAGCAGTCCCCGGGGGCGCCAATCGGCCGTTAATGAGCAGTTCTTC. This codes for CASSPRGRQSAVNEQFF.

The chain has TRBV7-8 and TRBJ2-3, with 7 bases aligning to TRBD1. The CDR3 is 16 residues long. J lost 10 bases, V lost 1 base, and 14 bases had no gene match. Germline V CDR1 and CDR2: SGHVS, FQNEAQ. The DNA for the CDR3 is TGTGCCAGCAGCTTAGTCCGACAGGGCCAGATGCATCCGCAGTATTTT. It translates to CASSLVRQGQMHPQYF.

The chain couples TRBV13 to TRBJ2-5; D is perhaps TRBD1 (5 bases). Germline CDR1 PRHDT, CDR2 FYEKMQ (reference sequence). This CDR3 spans 15 amino acids. The V end lost 2 bases, the J end lost 5 bases, and 15 bases lay between the germline ends. As DNA, the CDR3 is TGTGCCAGCAGCTTACCAGGGAAGGTCGGGGAGACCCAGTACTTC. It codes for CASSLPGKVGETQYF.

This chain links TRBV18 with TRBJ2-1; D perhaps matches TRBD1 (6 bases). Trimming removed 2 bases at V and 5 bases at J, with 7 bases between. This CDR3 comprises 13 residues. The germline gives CDR1 KGHSH, CDR2 LQKENI. CDR3 loop: CASSPGGHNEQFF. The CDR3 DNA reads as TGTGCCAGCTCACCAGGGGGCCACAATGAGCAGTTCTTC.

The genes are TRBV5-6 and TRBJ1-5; D remains unclear. With 1 base removed from V and 4 bases from J, the gap between germline ends came to 9 bases. The CDR3 consists of 14 residues. The V gene's germline CDR1 is SGHDT and CDR2 YYEEEE. CDR3 loop: CASSLLGANQPQHF. Here the CDR3 DNA reads TGTGCCAGCAGCTTGTTGGGAGCGAATCAGCCCCAGCATTTT. Based on the CDR3 plus reference TRBV5-6 and TRBJ1-5, the full variable domain is DAGVTQSPTHLIKTRGQQVTLRCSPKSGHDTVSWYQQALGQGPQFIFQYYEEEERQRGNFPDRFSGHQFPNYSSELNVNALLLGDSALYLCASSLLGANQPQHFGDGTRLSIL.

J is TRBJ2-7 and V is TRBV4-1; no reliable D call. Between the trimmed V and J ends, which lost 4 bases and 0 bases, there was a span of 13 bases. The germline V gene has CDR1 MGHRA and CDR2 YSYEKL. The CDR3 runs to 15 residues. The DNA of the CDR3 is TGCGCCAGCAGCCCGGCCACGGGCCCCTCCTACGAGCAGTACTTC. Amino acid sequence: CASSPATGPSYEQYF.

This sequence joins TRBV11-2 and TRBJ2-7, with unresolved D. Trimming removed 3 bases at V and 6 bases at J, with 15 bases between. From germline, CDR1 is SGHAT and CDR2 FQNNGV. This CDR3 has 14 amino acids. CDR3 bases: TGTGCCAGCAGCTTGGGCCTGGCGAAAGTCGAGCAGTACTTC. Translating gives CASSLGLAKVEQYF.

V usage is TRBV27 and J usage is TRBJ2-7; possible D gene TRBD1, 6 bases. The germline CDR1 and CDR2 sequences are MNHEY and SMNVEV (reference sequence). Trimming took off 3 bases at V and 2 bases at J, with 14 bases between the two ends. There are 15 residues in the CDR3. CDR3 in DNA: TGTGCCAGCAGTTTCGAGGTTGGGGGCACCTACGAGCAGTACTTC. Amino acid sequence: CASSFEVGGTYEQYF.

A single count supports this clone. The chain joins TRBV9 to TRBJ2-7, with unresolved D. Trimming pared 3 bases from V and 2 bases from J, leaving 21 bases between. The germline CDR1 and CDR2 sequences are SGDLS and YYNGEE. The CDR3 totals 17 residues. CDR3 sequence: CASSALWLTARTYEQYF. The CDR3 region has the DNA TGTGCCAGCAGCGCTCTATGGCTTACAGCACGAACCTACGAGCAGTACTTC.

The chain carries TRBV2 and TRBJ2-7, with D perhaps matching TRBD2 (7 bases). Per the germline V gene, CDR1 is SNHLY and CDR2 is FYNNEI. Deletions cut 6 bases from V and 0 bases from J, with 21 bases between. CDR3 length: 17 residues. CDR3 sequence reads: CASSQAGGGLRSYEQYF. CDR3 nucleotide sequence: TGTGCCAGCAGCCAAGCCGGAGGGGGACTACGCTCCTACGAGCAGTACTTC.

This chain uses TRBV29-1 with TRBJ1-2; D is uncertain. CDR3 length equals 13 residues. V lost 4 bases to trimming and J lost 4 bases, with 13 bases between them. CDR1 is SQVTM, CDR2 ANQGSEA, per germline. The CDR3 DNA is TGCAGCGTTGCATGGACGGCGACCTATGGCTACACCTTC. Translated, it gives CSVAWTATYGYTF.

V and J are TRBV9 and TRBJ2-2; 7 positions agree with TRBD2. This CDR3 has 16 residues. Germline-derived CDR1 and CDR2 are SGDLS and YYNGEE. The ends lost 0 bases at V and 1 base at J; junction bases unmatched: 3. The CDR3 region has the DNA TGTGCCAGCAGCGTAGAACCGGGGGGGAACACCGGGGAGCTGTTTTTT. Translation: CASSVEPGGNTGELFF. The full variable domain, with the rest looked up from reference TRBV9 and TRBJ2-2, is DSGVTQTPKHLITATGQRVTLRCSPRSGDLSVYWYQQSLDQGLQFLIQYYNGEERAKGNILERFSAQQFPDLHSELNLSSLELGDSALYFCASSVEPGGNTGELFFGEGSRLTVL.

The chain employs TRBV30 and TRBJ1-2, with 8 bases lining up with TRBD1. CDR3 length: 13 amino acids. CDR1 GTSNPN and CDR2 SVGIG come from the germline V gene (reference sequence). Germline trimming cut 5 bases from V and 9 bases from J; bases unmatched to any gene: 11. The CDR3 loop reads CAWLGQGFKSYTF. In DNA form, the CDR3 reads TGTGCCTGGCTCGGACAGGGTTTTAAGAGCTACACCTTC.

The chain couples TRBV4-1 to TRBJ2-1, with unresolved D. The CDR3 contains 15 residues. Trimming pared 1 base from V and 0 bases from J, leaving 7 bases between. The V gene's germline CDR1 is MGHRA and CDR2 YSYEKL. The CDR3, as DNA: TGCGCCAGCAGCCAAGTAGCTAGCTCCTACAATGAGCAGTTCTTC. Residues: CASSQVASSYNEQFF.

The chain employs TRBV7-9 and TRBJ2-7, with D maybe TRBD2 (6 bases). Trimming stripped 4 bases from V and 4 bases from J, with 11 bases between. Germline V CDR1 and CDR2: SEHNR, FQNEAQ (reference sequence). CDR3 size: 13 residues. DNA of the CDR3: TGTGCCAGCAGCTGGGGGGTAGGGTACGAGCAGTACTTC. As protein: CASSWGVGYEQYF.

The V call is TRBV6-5, the J call TRBJ2-2; D gene uncertain. Trimming took off 5 bases at V and 1 base at J, with 8 bases between the two ends. The CDR3 is 14 amino acids. CDR1 MNHEY and CDR2 SVGAGI come from the germline V gene. The CDR3 nucleotides read TGTGCCAGCAGTCACCGCTGGAACACCGGGGAGCTGTTTTTT. Encoded protein: CASSHRWNTGELFF.

The chain combines TRBV15 with TRBJ1-3, with D maybe TRBD1 (6 bases). The V end was cut by 0 bases, the J end by 1 base, with 13 bases between. This CDR3 has 17 residues. Germline CDR1 LNHNV, CDR2 YYDKDF (reference sequence). The CDR3 reads CATSREGAGVSGNTIYF. The CDR3 DNA follows: TGTGCCACCAGCAGAGAGGGGGCCGGGGTTTCTGGAAACACCATATATTTT.

This chain uses TRBV7-2 with TRBJ1-1; D ambiguous. Trimming stripped 5 bases from V and 3 bases from J, with 16 bases between. Germline values: CDR1 SGHTA, CDR2 FQGNSA. The CDR3 covers 15 residues. CDR3 sequence (DNA): TGTGCCAGCAGCCTGGGCCCGTGGGAGGACACTGAAGCTTTCTTT. Protein: CASSLGPWEDTEAFF.

The chain recombines TRBV4-1 with TRBJ1-3, with D possibly TRBD1 on 6 matching bases. The CDR3 sequence is 19 residues long. V dropped 5 bases and J dropped 0 bases, with 23 bases sitting between them. Germline V lookup: CDR1 MGHRA, CDR2 YSYEKL. The CDR3, as DNA: TGCGCCAGCAGCGTGCCACTACGAAGCCGGGACATCTCTGGAAACACCATATATTTT. Its protein is CASSVPLRSRDISGNTIYF.

This clone was detected only a few times. The chain's CDR3 is CSAGGGRSTENGYTF. The CDR3 DNA reads as TGCAGCGCTGGGGGGGGGCGGTCGACTGAGAATGGCTACACCTTC. V is TRBV29-1 and J is TRBJ1-2, with D perhaps TRBD1 (6 bases). Germline CDR1 SQVTM, CDR2 ANQGSEA. This CDR3 region has 15 residues. V was shortened by 7 bases and J by 6 bases, with 24 bases between the two germline ends.

With respect to this clone: The same CDR3 is also encoded by other DNA sequences in this sample. The V and J genes are TRBV30 and TRBJ1-1; D is unclear. The V end was cut by 6 bases, the J end by 1 base, with 12 bases between. The CDR3 totals 13 residues. Germline V lookup: CDR1 GTSNPN, CDR2 SVGIG (reference sequence). The chain's CDR3 is CACTREGNTEAFF. CDR3 bases: TGTGCCTGTACCCGCGAGGGGAACACTGAAGCTTTCTTT. Drawing the rest from reference TRBV30 and TRBJ1-1, the complete variable domain is SQTIHQWPATLVQPVGSPLSLECTVEGTSNPNLYWYRQAAGRGLQLLFYSVGIGQISSEVPQNLSASRPQDRQFILSSKKLLLSDSGFYLCACTREGNTEAFFGQGTRLTVV.